The clone carrying this T cell receptor beta chain was picked up many times. Its antigen is not known. The sample is drawn from a study of T cell repertoires in cytomegalovirus infection. In the study overall: Signatures in public TCR beta sequences pointed to both CMV infection and matching HLA type.

The CDR3 length is 13 residues. Trimming pared 5 bases from V and 7 bases from J, leaving 14 bases between. CDR1 and CDR2 from the germline V gene are SGHTA and FQGTGA. Using its own MiXCR run on the reads, TCRdb lists one record per CDR3 protein. Among fewer than 85,000 distinct CDR3 sequences listed, 4% were seen once. Study conclusions and caveats: In two of eight donors, the top clonotype was HLA-C-restricted CMV-specific.

The sequence was collected from a human donor in good health (CMV status not recorded). Some clones in this sample may be carry-over from other donors' samples. V is TRBV7-3 and J is TRBJ1-2; D unclear. The sample comprised PBMCs. DNA of the CDR3: TGTGCCAGCAGCCCCGAACGGGGATTTGGCTACACCTTC. Translating gives CASSPERGFGYTF.